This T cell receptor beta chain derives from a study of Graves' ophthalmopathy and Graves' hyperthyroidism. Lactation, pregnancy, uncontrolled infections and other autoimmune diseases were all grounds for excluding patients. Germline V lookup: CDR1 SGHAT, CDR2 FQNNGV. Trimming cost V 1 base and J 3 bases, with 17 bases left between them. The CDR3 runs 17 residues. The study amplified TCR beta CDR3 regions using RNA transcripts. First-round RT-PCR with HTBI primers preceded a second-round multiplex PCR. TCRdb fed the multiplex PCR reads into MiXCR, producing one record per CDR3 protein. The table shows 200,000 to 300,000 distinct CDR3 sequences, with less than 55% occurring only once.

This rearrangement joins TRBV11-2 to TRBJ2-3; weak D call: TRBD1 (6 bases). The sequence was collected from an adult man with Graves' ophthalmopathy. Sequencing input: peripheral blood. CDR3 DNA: TGTGCCAGCAGCTTAGGACAGGACCCACAAAGGACAGATACGCAGTATTTT. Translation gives CASSLGQDPQRTDTQYF.